The sequence of this T cell receptor beta chain was determined in a study of OX40 agonist ivuxolimab in advanced cancers. This clone was seen once. The antigen is undetermined. Whole-study findings and limits: In general, CD8+ T cells held more expanded clones than CD4+ did, on average.

The assay was immunoSEQ multiplex PCR, and TCRdb's table has in-frame clones only and misses some. This table has 45,000 to 55,000 clones, about 76% appearing once. With 4 bases removed from V and 0 bases from J, the gap between germline ends came to 13 bases. The V gene's germline CDR1 is LNHDA and CDR2 SQIVND (reference sequence). This CDR3 region has 15 residues. The sample consisted of CD4+ or CD8+ T cells sorted from blood, taken in a trial of the OX40 agonist ivuxolimab. This receptor was identified in an adult with an advanced solid tumor such as melanoma, head and neck, liver or kidney cancer. V usage is TRBV19 and J usage is TRBJ2-7, with D uncertain. CDR3 amino acids: CASSKVESSSYEQYF. The CDR3, as DNA: TGTGCCAGTAGTAAAGTTGAGTCTTCCTCCTACGAGCAGTACTTC. The full variable domain, its missing parts supplied by reference TRBV19 and TRBJ2-7, is DGGITQSPKYLFRKEGQNVTLSCEQNLNHDAMYWYRQDPGQGLRLIYYSQIVNDFQKGDIAEGYSVSREKKESFPLTVTSAQKNPTAFYLCASSKVESSSYEQYFGPGTRLTVT.